What follows is one T cell receptor (beta chain) and its context. Its cognate antigen is unknown. V lost 8 bases to trimming and J lost 3 bases, with 7 bases between them. The germline V gene has CDR1 WNHNN and CDR2 SYGVQD (reference sequence). The CDR3 sequence is 12 residues long. These data originate in a study of OX40 agonist ivuxolimab in advanced cancers. Whole-study results and caveats: Low normalized T-cell clonal expansion was additionally recorded for some nonresponders.

Sequencing used immunoSEQ multiplex PCR; TCRdb keeps in-frame clones, though not all of them. The sample includes roughly 95,000 clones, approximately 90% of them seen just once. The receptor was isolated from an adult with an advanced solid tumor such as melanoma, head and neck, liver or kidney cancer. This specimen consisted of CD4+ or CD8+ T cells sorted from blood, obtained in a trial of the OX40 agonist ivuxolimab. This sequence joins TRBV10-1 and TRBJ2-2; D call uncertain. CDR3 loop: CASGPHTGELFF. In nucleotides, the CDR3 is TGCGCCAGCGGGCCTCACACCGGGGAGCTGTTTTTT.